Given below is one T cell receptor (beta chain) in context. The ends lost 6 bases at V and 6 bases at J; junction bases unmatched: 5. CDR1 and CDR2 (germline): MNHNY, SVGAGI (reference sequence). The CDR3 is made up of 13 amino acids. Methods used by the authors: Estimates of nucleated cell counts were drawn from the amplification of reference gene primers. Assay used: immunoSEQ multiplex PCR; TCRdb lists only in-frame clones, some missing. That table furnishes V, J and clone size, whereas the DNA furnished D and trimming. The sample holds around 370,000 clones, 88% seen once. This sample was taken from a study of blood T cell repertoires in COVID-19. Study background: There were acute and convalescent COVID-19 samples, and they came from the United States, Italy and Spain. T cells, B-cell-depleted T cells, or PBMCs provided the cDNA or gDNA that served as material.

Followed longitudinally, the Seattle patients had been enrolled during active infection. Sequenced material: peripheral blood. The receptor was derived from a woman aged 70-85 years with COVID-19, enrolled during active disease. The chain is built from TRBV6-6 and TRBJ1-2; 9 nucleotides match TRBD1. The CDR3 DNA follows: TGTGCCAGCAGCCTGTGGACAGGGGATGGCTACACCTTC. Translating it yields CASSLWTGDGYTF.